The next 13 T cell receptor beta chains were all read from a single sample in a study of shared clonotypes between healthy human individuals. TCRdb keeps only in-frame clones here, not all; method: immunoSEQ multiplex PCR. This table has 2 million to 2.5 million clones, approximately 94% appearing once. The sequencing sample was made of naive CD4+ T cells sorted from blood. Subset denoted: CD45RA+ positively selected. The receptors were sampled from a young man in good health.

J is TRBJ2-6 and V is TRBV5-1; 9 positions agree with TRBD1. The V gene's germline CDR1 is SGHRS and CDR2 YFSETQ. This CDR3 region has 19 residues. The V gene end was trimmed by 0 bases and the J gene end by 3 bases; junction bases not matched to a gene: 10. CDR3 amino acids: CASSLERDRVIRGANVLTF. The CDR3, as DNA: TGCGCCAGCAGCTTGGAACGGGACAGGGTCATACGTGGGGCCAACGTCCTGACTTTC.

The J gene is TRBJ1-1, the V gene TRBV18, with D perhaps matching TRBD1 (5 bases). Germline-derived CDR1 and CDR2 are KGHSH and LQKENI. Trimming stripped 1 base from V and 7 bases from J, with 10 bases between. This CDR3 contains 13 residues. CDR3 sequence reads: CASSPRGKGEAFF. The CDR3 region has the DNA TGTGCCAGCTCACCACGGGGGAAGGGTGAAGCTTTCTTT.

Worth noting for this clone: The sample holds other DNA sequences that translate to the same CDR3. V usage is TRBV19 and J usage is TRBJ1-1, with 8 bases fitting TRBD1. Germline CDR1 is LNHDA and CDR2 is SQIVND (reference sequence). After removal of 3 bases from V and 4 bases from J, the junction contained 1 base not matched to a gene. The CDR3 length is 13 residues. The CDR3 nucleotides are TGTGCCAGTAGTATCACAGGGGGCACTGAAGCTTTCTTT. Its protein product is CASSITGGTEAFF.

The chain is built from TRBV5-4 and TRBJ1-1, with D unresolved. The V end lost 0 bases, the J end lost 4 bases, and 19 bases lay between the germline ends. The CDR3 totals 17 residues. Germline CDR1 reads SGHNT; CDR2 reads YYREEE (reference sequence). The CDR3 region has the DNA TGTGCCAGCAGCTTGGCCGGATCTGTAGGGCATGCCACTGAAGCTTTCTTT. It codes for CASSLAGSVGHATEAFF.

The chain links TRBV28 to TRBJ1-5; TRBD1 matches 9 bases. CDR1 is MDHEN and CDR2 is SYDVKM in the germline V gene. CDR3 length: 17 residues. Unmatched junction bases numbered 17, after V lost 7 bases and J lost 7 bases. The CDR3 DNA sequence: TGTGCCAGCACCCAAACACCGGGACAGGGTTGGGGGCAGCCCCAGCATTTT. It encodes CASTQTPGQGWGQPQHF. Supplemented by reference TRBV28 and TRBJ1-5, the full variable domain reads DVKVTQSSRYLVKRTGEKVFLECVQDMDHENMFWYRQDPGLGLRLIYFSYDVKMKEKGDIPEGYSVSREKKERFSLILESASTNQTSMYLCASTQTPGQGWGQPQHFGDGTRLSIL.

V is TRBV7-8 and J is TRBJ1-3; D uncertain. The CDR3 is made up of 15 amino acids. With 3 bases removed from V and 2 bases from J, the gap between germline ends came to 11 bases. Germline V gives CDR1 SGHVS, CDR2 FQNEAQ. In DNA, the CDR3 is TGTGCCAGCAGCTTCACCGACGGAGCTGGAAACACCATATATTTT. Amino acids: CASSFTDGAGNTIYF.

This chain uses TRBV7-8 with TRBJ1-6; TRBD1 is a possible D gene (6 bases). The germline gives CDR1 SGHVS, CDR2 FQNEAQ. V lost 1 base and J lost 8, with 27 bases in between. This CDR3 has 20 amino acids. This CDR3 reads CASSLVMGQGSTGNDSPLHF. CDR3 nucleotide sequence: TGTGCCAGCAGCTTAGTCATGGGGCAGGGCAGTACAGGGAATGATTCACCCCTCCACTTT.

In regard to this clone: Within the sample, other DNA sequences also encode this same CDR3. The CDR3 loop is CASSPSTDTQYF. The CDR3 DNA is TGTGCCAGCAGCCCCTCCACAGATACGCAGTATTTT. The rearrangement joins TRBV19 to TRBJ2-3; D is undetermined. Germline V gene sequence: CDR1 LNHDA, CDR2 SQIVND (reference sequence). The V and J ends lost 9 bases and 2 bases respectively, with 9 bases between them. The CDR3 loop spans 12 amino acids.

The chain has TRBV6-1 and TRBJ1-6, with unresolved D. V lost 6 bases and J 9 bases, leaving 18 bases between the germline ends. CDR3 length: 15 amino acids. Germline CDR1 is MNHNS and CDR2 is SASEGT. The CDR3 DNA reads TGTGCCAGCAGCCAAGCCGACGGCTTCCTTTCACCCCTCCACTTT. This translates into CASSQADGFLSPLHF.

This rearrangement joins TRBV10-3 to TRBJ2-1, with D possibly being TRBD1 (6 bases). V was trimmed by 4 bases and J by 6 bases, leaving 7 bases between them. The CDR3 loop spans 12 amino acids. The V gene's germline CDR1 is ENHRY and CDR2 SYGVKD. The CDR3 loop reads CAISGTANEQFF. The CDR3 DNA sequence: TGTGCCATCAGTGGGACAGCCAATGAGCAGTTCTTC.

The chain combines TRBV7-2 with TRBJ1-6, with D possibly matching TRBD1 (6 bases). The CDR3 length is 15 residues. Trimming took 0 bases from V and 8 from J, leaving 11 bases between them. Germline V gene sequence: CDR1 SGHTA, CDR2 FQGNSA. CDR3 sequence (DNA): TGTGCCAGCAGCTTAGCTACAGGGAGCCATTCACCCCTCCACTTT. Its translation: CASSLATGSHSPLHF.

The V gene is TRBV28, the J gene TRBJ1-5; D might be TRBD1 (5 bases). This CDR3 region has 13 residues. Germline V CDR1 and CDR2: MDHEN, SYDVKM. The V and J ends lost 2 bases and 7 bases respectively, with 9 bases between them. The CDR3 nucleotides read TGTGCCAGCAGTTTAGTCGGGGCCCAGCCCCAGCATTTT. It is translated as CASSLVGAQPQHF.

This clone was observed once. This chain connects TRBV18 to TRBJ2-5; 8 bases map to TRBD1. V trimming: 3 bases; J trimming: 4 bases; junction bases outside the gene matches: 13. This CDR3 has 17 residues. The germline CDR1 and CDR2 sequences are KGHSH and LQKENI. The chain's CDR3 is CASSPSQVLQGVETQYF. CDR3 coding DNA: TGTGCCAGCTCACCCTCCCAAGTGCTACAGGGGGTAGAGACCCAGTACTTC.